Shown below are 20 T cell receptor beta chains from a single sample sequenced in a study of T cell responses to AZD1222 COVID-19 vaccine. TCRdb keeps only in-frame clones here, not all; method: immunoSEQ multiplex PCR. The data hold 150,000 to 200,000 clones, with approximately 93% observed a single time. The sample in question was peripheral blood, obtained on day 0 of AZD1222 vaccination. The receptors shown here come from an adult in good health.

This clone was found a few times. V and J are TRBV3-1 (or the pseudogene TRBV3-2) and TRBJ2-1; 7 bases fit TRBD1. The CDR3 sequence is 15 residues long. The germline V gene has CDR1 LGHDT and CDR2 YNNKEL (reference sequence). V dropped 1 base and J dropped 4; count of bases not matched to a gene: 4. CDR3 nucleotides: TGTGCCAGCAGCCAAGCCAACAGGGGATACAATGAGCAGTTCTTC. This encodes CASSQANRGYNEQFF.

The V and J genes are TRBV5-6 and TRBJ2-3; 14 nucleotides match TRBD2. This CDR3 is 16 amino acids long. V lost 4 bases to trimming and J lost 1 base; unmatched junction nucleotides: 2. CDR1 SGHDT and CDR2 YYEEEE come from the germline V gene. The CDR3 DNA sequence: TGTGCCAGCAGCCTGGGACTAGCGGGGGGCACAGATACGCAGTATTTT. Its protein is CASSLGLAGGTDTQYF.

The chain carries TRBV24-1 and TRBJ2-5, with 7 bases lining up with TRBD2. J gave up 5 bases and V 9 bases, and 5 bases lay outside the gene matches. The V gene's germline CDR1 is KGHDR and CDR2 SFDVKD. This CDR3 is built from 12 residues. The CDR3 here is CATAGEGETQYF. CDR3 coding DNA: TGTGCCACCGCGGGGGAAGGGGAGACCCAGTACTTC.

This clone was detected once. This sequence joins TRBV4-1 and TRBJ2-3, with D perhaps TRBD1 or TRBD2 (5 bases each). Between the trimmed V and J ends, which lost 6 bases and 0 bases, there was a span of 7 bases. Germline loops: CDR1 MGHRA, CDR2 YSYEKL. The CDR3 length is 13 residues. CDR3 in DNA: TGCGCCAGCAGAAGGGACAGCACAGATACGCAGTATTTT. Protein: CASRRDSTDTQYF.

The V gene is TRBV6-5, the J gene TRBJ2-1; D call uncertain. Per the germline V gene, CDR1 is MNHEY and CDR2 is SVGAGI. This CDR3 has 16 amino acids. Trimming removed 2 bases from V and 4 bases from J, with 15 bases in between. This CDR3 is CASSYALVGIYNEQFF. DNA of the CDR3: TGTGCCAGCAGTTACGCACTCGTAGGGATTTACAATGAGCAGTTCTTC.

The chain uses TRBV28 and TRBJ1-4; 9 bases fit TRBD1. The CDR3 runs 14 residues. CDR1 is MDHEN, CDR2 SYDVKM, per germline. V dropped 2 bases and J dropped 6; count of bases not matched to a gene: 1. The CDR3 protein is CASSLTGGYEKLFF. CDR3 coding DNA: TGTGCCAGCAGTTTAACAGGGGGCTATGAAAAACTGTTTTTT.

The V and J genes are TRBV15 and TRBJ1-5; a possible D gene is TRBD1 (5 bases). The CDR3 is made up of 15 amino acids. Germline CDR1 is LNHNV and CDR2 is YYDKDF (reference sequence). With 3 bases removed from V and 1 base from J, the gap between germline ends came to 10 bases. The CDR3 DNA follows: TGTGCCACCAGCAGGGGGGGAGGGAGCAATCAGCCCCAGCATTTT. Translation: CATSRGGGSNQPQHF.

CDR3 sequence reads: CASSQDPEQGAGNTIYF. The CDR3 DNA reads as TGTGCCAGCAGCCAAGATCCCGAGCAGGGAGCTGGAAACACCATATATTTT. This chain links TRBV4-2 with TRBJ1-3; the D gene is possibly TRBD1 (5 bases). V was cut by 0 bases and J by 2 bases, with 14 bases left in between. The CDR3 has 17 amino acids. CDR1 LGHNA and CDR2 YNFKEQ come from the germline V gene.

The chain recombines TRBV7-8 with TRBJ2-1; 9 bases fit TRBD2. The CDR3 covers 15 residues. CDR1 is SGHVS and CDR2 is FQNEAQ in the germline V gene. J was trimmed by 9 bases and V by 0 bases; bases with no gene match: 6. DNA for the CDR3: TGTGCCAGCAGCTTAGCGGCTAGCGGGGAGCGTGAGCAGTTCTTC. It is translated as CASSLAASGEREQFF. The whole variable domain, remainder taken from reference TRBV7-8 and TRBJ2-1, is GAGVSQSPRYKVAKRGQDVALRCDPISGHVSLFWYQQALGQGPEFLTYFQNEAQLDKSGLPSDRFFAERPEGSVSTLKIQRTQQEDSAVYLCASSLAASGEREQFFGPGTRLTVL.

The gene calls are TRBV20-1 and TRBJ1-5; D is ambiguous. Germline CDR1 is DFQATT and CDR2 is SNEGSKA (reference sequence). Trimming left V 3 bases short and J 2 bases short, with 11 bases between. The CDR3 runs 14 residues. CDR3 in DNA: TGCAGTGCTAGTGGCGGTCCGGGCAATCAGCCCCAGCATTTT. This gives the protein CSASGGPGNQPQHF.

The V and J genes are TRBV4-1 and TRBJ1-4; 9 bases line up with TRBD1. The germline V gene encodes CDR1 MGHRA and CDR2 YSYEKL. This CDR3 has 15 amino acids. The V and J ends lost 4 bases and 8 bases, in that order; junction bases with no gene match: 8. CDR3 bases: TGCGCCAGCAGCCTAAACAGGGGGCTAGAGGAAAAACTGTTTTTT. Protein sequence: CASSLNRGLEEKLFF.

The CDR3 reads CASSLQEPGQGNIQYF. The CDR3 DNA follows: TGTGCCAGCAGTCTACAAGAACCGGGACAGGGTAACATTCAGTACTTC. V usage is TRBV27 and J usage is TRBJ2-4; TRBD1 agrees at 9 bases. Germline V CDR1 and CDR2: MNHEY, SMNVEV (reference sequence). The CDR3 extends over 16 amino acids. V lost 5 bases and J lost 7; bases outside the gene matches: 12.

CDR3 coding DNA: TGTGCCAGCAGTTTAACCGGGACAGGGGACTATGGCTACACCTTC. It encodes CASSLTGTGDYGYTF. The chain employs TRBV27 and TRBJ1-2; 10 nucleotides line up with TRBD1. V trimming: 2 bases; J trimming: 3 bases; junction bases outside the gene matches: 3. The CDR3 totals 15 residues. CDR1 and CDR2 from the germline V gene are MNHEY and SMNVEV (reference sequence).

The chain carries TRBV9 and TRBJ1-2; perhaps TRBD1 as D (6 bases). The CDR3 is 15 amino acids. V gave up 0 bases and J gave up 3 bases, with 12 bases separating them. Germline V CDR1 and CDR2: SGDLS, YYNGEE. The CDR3 spells CASSVGSGAHYGYTF. DNA for the CDR3: TGTGCCAGCAGCGTAGGATCAGGGGCACACTATGGCTACACCTTC.

This chain connects TRBV28 to TRBJ1-2, with D perhaps matching TRBD1 (5 bases). This CDR3 spans 14 amino acids. Germline V gene sequence: CDR1 MDHEN, CDR2 SYDVKM. V was trimmed by 4 bases and J by 2 bases, leaving 11 bases between them. The CDR3: CASSSGLTNYGYTF. In nucleotides, the CDR3 is TGTGCCAGCAGTTCGGGGCTTACAAACTATGGCTACACCTTC.

This sequence joins TRBV29-1 and TRBJ2-5; 9 nucleotides align to TRBD1. The germline V gene has CDR1 SQVTM and CDR2 ANQGSEA. J was trimmed by 7 bases and V by 4 bases; bases with no gene match: 10. This CDR3 spans 14 amino acids. The CDR3 region is CSVVPGQGYGTQYF. The DNA for the CDR3 is TGCAGCGTTGTTCCCGGACAGGGGTACGGGACCCAGTACTTC.

Concerning this clone: This sample also contains other DNA sequences that code for the same CDR3. The chain couples TRBV9 to TRBJ2-2; D is unclear. V was pared by 2 bases and J by 4 bases, with 3 bases between. Germline CDR1 reads SGDLS; CDR2 reads YYNGEE. The CDR3 covers 12 residues. CDR3 sequence: CASSVGTGELFF. CDR3 nucleotides: TGTGCCAGCAGCGTGGGCACCGGGGAGCTGTTTTTT.

The chain links TRBV6-6 to TRBJ1-4, with 7 bases matching TRBD1. This CDR3 is 15 amino acids long. J lost 5 bases, V lost 4 bases, and 7 bases had no gene match. Germline CDR1 reads MNHNY; CDR2 reads SVGAGI (reference sequence). This chain's CDR3 is CASSSGQVLNEKLFF. CDR3 coding DNA: TGTGCCAGCAGTTCCGGACAGGTCCTAAATGAAAAACTGTTTTTT.

DNA of the CDR3: TGTGCCAGCAGTTACGGTGACAGGCATCAGCCCCAGCATTTT. Protein product: CASSYGDRHQPQHF. The V gene is TRBV6-6, the J gene TRBJ1-5, with D perhaps TRBD1 (6 bases). V was cut by 2 bases and J by 5 bases, with 10 bases left in between. The CDR3 length is 14 residues. The germline gives CDR1 MNHNY, CDR2 SVGAGI (reference sequence).

With respect to this clone: Its ends do not fully match the called genes, so a read error is possible. This chain links TRBV19 with TRBJ2-2; 7 bases match TRBD1. This CDR3 is 16 amino acids long. Germline V gene lookup returns CDR1 LNHDA and CDR2 SQIVND (reference sequence). In DNA, the CDR3 is TGTGCCAGTACTATAGACAGGGAGACAGCATCCGGGGAGCTGTTTTTT. The encoded protein is CASTIDRETASGELFF. The full variable domain, its missing parts supplied by reference TRBV19 and TRBJ2-2, is DGGITQSPKYLFRKEGQNVTLSCEQNLNHDAMYWYRQDPGQGLRLIYYSQIVNDFQKGDIAEGYSVSREKKESFPLTVTSAQKNPTAFYLCASTIDRETASGELFFGEGSRLTVL.